These 5 T cell receptor beta chains came from one sample sequenced in a study of CD8 T cells in Susac syndrome. RNA, at about 0.45 to 1 ug, was reverse transcribed with random hexamers. Via MiXCR, TCRdb re-called the immunoSEQ multiplex PCR reads, giving one row per CDR3 protein. The profile shows around 150,000 distinct CDR3 sequences, almost 96% of them singletons. Sequencing was done on a sample of CD4+ T cells from PBMCs. The receptors were sampled from a human donor with Susac syndrome.

The chain combines TRBV20-1 with TRBJ2-7, with 11 bases lining up with TRBD1. J was trimmed by 2 bases and V by 1 base; bases with no gene match: 4. The CDR3 is 15 amino acids. Germline CDR1 and CDR2: DFQATT and SNEGSKA (reference sequence). DNA of the CDR3: TGCAGTGCTAGAGGCGGACAGGGGGCCCCCTACGAGCAGTACTTC. Its translation: CSARGGQGAPYEQYF.

The chain joins TRBV9 to TRBJ2-1; D unclear. The CDR3 totals 14 residues. Trimming removed 2 bases at V and 4 bases at J, with 10 bases between. Germline loops: CDR1 SGDLS, CDR2 YYNGEE. CDR3: CASSVEYTYNEQFF. The CDR3 nucleotides are TGTGCCAGCAGCGTCGAATATACTTACAATGAGCAGTTCTTC.

The chain links TRBV4-1 to TRBJ2-7; TRBD2 agrees at 7 bases. The germline V gene encodes CDR1 MGHRA and CDR2 YSYEKL. The CDR3 runs to 16 residues. The ends lost 1 base at V and 1 base at J; junction bases unmatched: 7. CDR3 region: CASSQVYPGGSYEQYF. CDR3 nucleotide sequence: TGCGCCAGCAGCCAAGTTTATCCGGGGGGATCCTACGAGCAGTACTTC.

The V gene is TRBV29-1, the J gene TRBJ1-1, with unresolved D. Germline CDR1 and CDR2: SQVTM and ANQGSEA. CDR3 length: 13 amino acids. Trimming left V 3 bases short and J 0 bases short, with 8 bases between. The CDR3, as DNA: TGCAGCGTTGAGGGCCAGATGAACACTGAAGCTTTCTTT. This codes for CSVEGQMNTEAFF.

The chain employs TRBV4-1 and TRBJ1-6, with D uncertain. Trimming stripped 3 bases from V and 0 bases from J, with 6 bases between. The CDR3 consists of 15 residues. Looked up from germline, CDR1 is MGHRA and CDR2 is YSYEKL. CDR3 amino acids: CASSQEGSYNSPLHF. The DNA for the CDR3 is TGCGCCAGCAGCCAGGAGGGCTCCTATAATTCACCCCTCCACTTT.